This TCR beta chain is drawn from a study of CD8 T cells in ankylosing spondylitis (dated by TCRdb to the late 2010s). In the study overall: The study profiled T cell receptor beta repertoires in healthy donors and ankylosing spondylitis patients to find disease-linked TCR variants. Peripheral blood was sampled, and synovial fluid was also collected from ankylosing spondylitis patients. The full study cohort was made up of 25 ankylosing spondylitis patients and 108 healthy donors.

Results and caveats for the whole study, not just this receptor: In peripheral blood, the disease-linked clones were found at relatively low frequencies and had a CD8+ phenotype. Some TCR beta motif variants had previously been reported in synovial fluid and blood of reactive arthritis patients, which suggested common disease-initiation mechanisms. Blood from ankylosing spondylitis patients appeared to be characterized by a TCR beta motif made up of about 8 highly homologous amino acid variants. The disease-linked clones were reported to be significantly enriched in matched synovial fluid samples from ankylosing spondylitis patients.

Regarding this clonotype: What antigen it recognizes has not been identified. Qualities for individual bases were not recorded, and no much larger clone is one base off.

Sequencing relied on an Illumina HiSeq 2500. Quantitative 5'-RACE with molecular barcodes was used to prepare TCR beta libraries. Processing in the source paper ran as follows. Disease-linked TCR variants were identified with a new computational method built on a probabilistic model of VDJ rearrangement. TCRdb redid the processing of the public reads, applying fastp at Q25 and MiXCR, and retained in-frame beta chains. Merged by CDR3 protein, the rows form single entries marked with the most common genes and DNA. For this entry, the V and J calls and clone size follow TCRdb and not the study's own pipeline. The sample profile shows a few hundred thousand distinct CDR3 sequences; approximately 11% of them were found once. The ten largest account for under 7.5% of the sample. Sequences KGHSH (CDR1) and LQKENI (CDR2) are obtained from the germline V gene. The junction shows trimming of 3 bases on V and 2 bases on J, plus 10 bases between the germline ends. The CDR3 contains 14 residues, cysteine and phenylalanine counted. The DNA shown is the 42-base CDR3, in frame from base 1.

The receptor's source is a male donor with ankylosing spondylitis. The chain links TRBV18 with TRBJ1-1; no D gene call is confident. Sequencing input: blood, either unsorted or a sorted T cell fraction (not recorded which). Read as DNA, the sequence is TGTGCCAGCTCACCCGCAGGACGAAACACTGAAGCTTTCTTT. Translated, this is CASSPAGRNTEAFF.